This T cell receptor (beta chain) derives from a study of PD-1 blockade in classical Hodgkin lymphoma. About the study: On a schedule of every 2 weeks, patients received nivolumab 3 mg/kg intravenously. Whole-study findings and limits: By C4D1, CD4+ diversity increased significantly, especially in complete responders. It was reported that newly diagnosed patients had less baseline TCR diversity than healthy donors.

CDR1 and CDR2 (germline): LNHNV, YYDKDF (reference sequence). V dropped 1 base and J dropped 4; count of bases not matched to a gene: 6. The CDR3 has 15 residues. Documented time point: cycle 4 day 1 (C4D1), after less than 7 weeks of nivolumab. Every one of the patients relapsed after autologous stem cell transplantation (brentuximab vedotin exposure was variable). Thawed PBMCs underwent magnetic negative selection to yield purified CD4+ T cells. Some clones are missing from TCRdb's copy, which holds only in-frame ones; the method was immunoSEQ multiplex PCR. Here the sample spans about 25,000 clones, around 86% being singletons. Remarks on this clone: Its target is not known.

The input for sequencing was CD4+ T cells from blood, taken before the fourth cycle of nivolumab. This receptor was obtained from a human donor with classical Hodgkin lymphoma. The chain carries TRBV15 and TRBJ1-2; TRBD1 matches 7 bases. The CDR3 protein is CATSRVRQGGYGYTF. The CDR3 nucleotides read TGTGCCACCAGCAGAGTTAGACAGGGAGGCTATGGCTACACCTTC.